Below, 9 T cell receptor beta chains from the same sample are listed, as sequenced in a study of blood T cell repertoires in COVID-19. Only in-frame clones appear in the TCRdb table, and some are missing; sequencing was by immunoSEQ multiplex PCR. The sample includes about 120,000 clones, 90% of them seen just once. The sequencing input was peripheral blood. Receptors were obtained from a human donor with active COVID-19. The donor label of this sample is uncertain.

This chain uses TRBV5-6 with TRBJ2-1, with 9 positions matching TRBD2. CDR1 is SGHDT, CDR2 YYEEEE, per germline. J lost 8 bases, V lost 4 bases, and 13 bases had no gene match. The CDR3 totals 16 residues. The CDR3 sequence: CASSQYWRGGRDEQFF. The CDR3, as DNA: TGTGCCAGCAGCCAATACTGGCGGGGGGGCAGGGATGAGCAGTTCTTC. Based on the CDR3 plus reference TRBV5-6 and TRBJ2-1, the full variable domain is DAGVTQSPTHLIKTRGQQVTLRCSPKSGHDTVSWYQQALGQGPQFIFQYYEEEERQRGNFPDRFSGHQFPNYSSELNVNALLLGDSALYLCASSQYWRGGRDEQFFGPGTRLTVL.

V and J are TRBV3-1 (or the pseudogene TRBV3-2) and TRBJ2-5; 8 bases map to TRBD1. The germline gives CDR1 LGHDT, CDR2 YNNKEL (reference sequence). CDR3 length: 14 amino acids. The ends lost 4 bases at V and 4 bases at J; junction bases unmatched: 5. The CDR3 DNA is TGTGCCAGCAGCCTCCGGACAGGGAGAGAGACCCAGTACTTC. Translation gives CASSLRTGRETQYF.

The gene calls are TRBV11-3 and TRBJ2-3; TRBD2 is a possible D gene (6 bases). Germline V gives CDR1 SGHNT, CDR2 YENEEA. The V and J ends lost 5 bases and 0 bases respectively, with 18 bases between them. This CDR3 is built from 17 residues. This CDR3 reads CASSAQFGGASTDTQYF. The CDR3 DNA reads TGTGCCAGCAGCGCGCAGTTTGGCGGGGCCAGCACAGATACGCAGTATTTT.

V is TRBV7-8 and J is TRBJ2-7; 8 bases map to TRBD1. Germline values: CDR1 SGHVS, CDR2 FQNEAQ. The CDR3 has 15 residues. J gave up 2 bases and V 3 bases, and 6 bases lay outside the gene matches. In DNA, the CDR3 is TGTGCCAGCAGCTTCGGGACAGGCGCGGCCTACGAGCAGTACTTC. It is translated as CASSFGTGAAYEQYF.

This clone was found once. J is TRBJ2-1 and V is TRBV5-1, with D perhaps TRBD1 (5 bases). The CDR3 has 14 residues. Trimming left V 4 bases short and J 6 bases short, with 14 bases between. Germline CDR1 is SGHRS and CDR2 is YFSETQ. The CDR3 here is CASSRGQSSNEQFF. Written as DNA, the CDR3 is TGCGCCAGCAGCCGCGGACAATCTAGCAATGAGCAGTTCTTC.

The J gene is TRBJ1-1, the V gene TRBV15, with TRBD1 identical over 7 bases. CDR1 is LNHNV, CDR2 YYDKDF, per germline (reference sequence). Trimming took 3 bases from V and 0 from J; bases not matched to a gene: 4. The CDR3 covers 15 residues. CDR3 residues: CATSRRGQLNTEAFF. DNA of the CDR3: TGTGCCACCAGCAGGAGGGGACAGTTGAACACTGAAGCTTTCTTT.

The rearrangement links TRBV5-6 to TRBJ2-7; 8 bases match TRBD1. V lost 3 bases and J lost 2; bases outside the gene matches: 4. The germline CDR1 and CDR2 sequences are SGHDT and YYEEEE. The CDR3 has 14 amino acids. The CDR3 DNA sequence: TGTGCCAGCAGCTGGGGACAGGCAACCTACGAGCAGTACTTC. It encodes CASSWGQATYEQYF.

The CDR3 reads CASSPGTGNQPQHF. For the CDR3, the DNA is TGTGCCAGCAGTCCAGGGACAGGCAATCAGCCCCAGCATTTT. The chain employs TRBV2 and TRBJ1-5; TRBD1 matches 7 bases. Germline lookup yields CDR1 SNHLY and CDR2 FYNNEI. J was trimmed by 2 bases and V by 5 bases; bases with no gene match: 3. This CDR3 is built from 14 residues.

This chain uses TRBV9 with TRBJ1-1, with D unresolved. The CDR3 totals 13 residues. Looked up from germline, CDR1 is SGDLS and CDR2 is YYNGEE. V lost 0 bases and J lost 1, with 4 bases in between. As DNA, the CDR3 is TGTGCCAGCAGCGTAGGAGCGAACACTGAAGCTTTCTTT. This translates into CASSVGANTEAFF.